This T cell receptor (beta chain) appears in the sequencing data of a study of identical twins. Broader study findings: For zero-insertion analyses, partial confounding could come from invariant MAIT and iNKT cells. Abundant beta clonotypes from cord blood bore fewer insertions; memory repertoires lacked this pattern. Models predicted too little out-of-frame TCR alpha sharing in monozygotic twins.

This clonotype was recorded many times. Its antigen remains unidentified. The CDR3 contains 16 residues. Unique molecular identifiers were present on the cDNA, which also gained a universal primer site by template switching. TCRdb reprocessed the 5' RACE reads with MiXCR, giving one entry per CDR3 protein. Found here are around 280,000 distinct CDR3 sequences, more than 6.5% of them singletons; the top ten hold over 2%. These data also featured in a second study, about yellow fever vaccine responses in identical twins.

The sequenced material came from memory (CD45RO+) T cells sorted from blood. The receptor's source is a woman between 18 and 29 years old in good health. The chain carries TRBV21-1 and TRBJ1-2; the DNA was not used to check the table's D call, TRBD1. TRBV21-1 is annotated as a pseudogene. CDR3 region: CASSTSQGKANYGYTF. The CDR3 DNA reads TGTGCCAGCAGCACCTCACAGGGGAAAGCTAACTATGGCTACACCTTC.